This T cell receptor beta chain was sequenced in a study of T-cell memory formation after mild COVID-19. TCRdb re-called the 5' RACE reads with MiXCR, one entry per CDR3 protein. The table shows a few hundred thousand distinct CDR3 sequences, with roughly 17% occurring only once. The CDR3 consists of 16 residues. With 0 bases removed from V and 0 bases from J, the gap between germline ends came to 12 bases. Germline V gene sequence: CDR1 SQVTM, CDR2 ANQGSEA. Findings and caveats of the study: Among contracting clones, CD4+ were mainly CM/EM and CD8+ enriched in EMRA.

This clonotype was counted ten times or more. Its antigen is still unknown. The source material was PBMCs or a T cell subset sorted from them (not recorded which). The rearrangement joins TRBV29-1 to TRBJ2-1, with D possibly TRBD2 on 5 matching bases. The clonotype originates from a man aged 18 to 35 who had mild COVID-19 (a few samples of this study predate the infection). Cell type and time point are not known. The CDR3 sequence: CSVEEDRGRSYNEQFF. In DNA, the CDR3 is TGCAGCGTTGAAGAAGATCGCGGGCGCTCCTACAATGAGCAGTTCTTC.